The text below deals with one T cell receptor beta chain. Its antigen is still unknown. At one boundary the junction diverges from the germline segment, which might be a read error. The same CDR3 is also encoded by other DNA sequences in this sample. The data are from a study of cytomegalovirus exposure and HLA in healthy donors. Whole-study findings and limits: Accurate predictions that matched the HLA-A and HLA-B alleles of most subjects were reportedly made from TCR beta sequences.

The study ran its PCR with 60 Vbeta and 13 Jbeta primers. Libraries were prepared by immunoSEQ multiplex PCR; TCRdb keeps only in-frame clonotypes and omits some of them. The sample carries around 200,000 clones, less than 85% recorded once. The sequence was obtained from a boy younger than 18 in good health and CMV-seronegative. The sequencing sample was made of PBMCs.

CDR3 in amino acids: CASSLDPGANYGYTF. CDR3 in DNA: TGCGCCAGCAGCTTGGACCCGGGAGCTAACTATGGTTACACCTTC. The chain uses TRBV5-1 and TRBJ1-2, with D unresolved. Per the germline V gene, CDR1 is SGHRS and CDR2 is YFSETQ. This CDR3 has 15 amino acids.